These 24 T cell receptor beta chains originate from one sample sequenced in a study of T cell repertoires in cytomegalovirus infection. From the reads, TCRdb called clonotypes with MiXCR, one entry per CDR3 protein. The data hold about 740,000 distinct CDR3 sequences, with approximately 34% observed a single time. The sequencing input was PBMCs. These receptors came from a human donor in good health (CMV status not recorded). Some clones in this sample may be carry-over from other donors' samples.

The genes are TRBV20-1 and TRBJ1-2; D is perhaps TRBD1 (5 bases). This CDR3 has 15 residues. From germline, CDR1 is DFQATT and CDR2 SNEGSKA (reference sequence). With 0 bases removed from V and 10 bases from J, the gap between germline ends came to 21 bases. CDR3 amino acids: CSARDASLGRGYYTF. In DNA form, the CDR3 reads TGCAGTGCTAGAGATGCCTCCTTGGGGAGGGGATACTACACCTTC.

This clonotype was observed at least ten times. This chain joins TRBV6-7 and TRBJ1-5; 7 bases agree with TRBD1. TRBV6-7 is an ORF, with its function uncertain. With V trimmed by 2 bases and J by 2 bases, 0 bases remained unmatched. This CDR3 contains 14 residues. CDR3 in amino acids: CASSYDRGNQPQHF. The CDR3 DNA sequence: TGTGCCAGCAGTTACGACAGGGGCAATCAGCCCCAGCATTTT.

V is TRBV7-4 and J is TRBJ1-1, with a tentative D call TRBD1 (5 bases). V lost 5 bases to trimming and J lost 10 bases, with 11 bases between them. Germline V gene data show CDR1 as SGHVT and CDR2 as SQSDAQ. The CDR3 is 11 amino acids. DNA of the CDR3: TGTGCCAGCAGCATGACAGTTGGAGCTTTCTTT. Translated, it gives CASSMTVGAFF. The full variable domain, in which reference TRBV7-4 and TRBJ1-1 provide the parts outside the CDR3, is GAGVSQSPRYKVAKRGRDVALRCDSISGHVTLYWYRQTLGQGSEVLTYSQSDAQRDKSGRPSGRFSAERPERSVSTLKIQRTEQGDSAVYLCASSMTVGAFFGQGTRLTVV.

The chain is built from TRBV25-1 and TRBJ2-5, with 9 bases aligning to TRBD1. This CDR3 has 13 amino acids. The V and J ends lost 6 bases and 5 bases, in that order; junction bases with no gene match: 4. Germline V gives CDR1 MGHDK, CDR2 SYGVNS. The CDR3 DNA sequence: TGTGCCAGCAGACAGGGGGCTTGGGAGACCCAGTACTTC. Protein: CASRQGAWETQYF. The full variable domain, completed using reference TRBV25-1 and TRBJ2-5, is EADIYQTPRYLVIGTGKKITLECSQTMGHDKMYWYQQDPGMELHLIHYSYGVNSTEKGDLSSESTVSRIRTEHFPLTLESARPSHTSQYLCASRQGAWETQYFGPGTRLLVL.

This clonotype was observed a handful of times. The V gene is TRBV5-1, the J gene TRBJ1-1, with D perhaps TRBD1 (5 bases). Germline V gene data show CDR1 as SGHRS and CDR2 as YFSETQ. Trimming pared 4 bases from V and 2 bases from J, leaving 15 bases between. The CDR3 is 15 residues long. The CDR3 loop reads CASSPHRGHNTEAFF. Written as DNA, the CDR3 is TGCGCCAGCAGCCCTCACAGAGGACACAACACTGAAGCTTTCTTT.

The chain carries TRBV28 and TRBJ2-5; D gene unclear. The CDR3 length is 14 residues. Germline V gene data show CDR1 as MDHEN and CDR2 as SYDVKM. The ends were cut back, 1 base at V and 2 bases at J, with 8 bases in the middle. The chain's CDR3 is CASSLFRLQETQYF. In DNA form, the CDR3 reads TGTGCCAGCAGTTTATTCAGACTGCAAGAGACCCAGTACTTC.

The chain employs TRBV5-4 and TRBJ1-6; TRBD1 matches at 8 bases. This CDR3 region has 15 residues. The germline V gene has CDR1 SGHNT and CDR2 YYREEE (reference sequence). The junction had 9 bases not matched to a gene; V was cut back by 4 bases and J by 9 bases. CDR3 in DNA: TGTGCCAGCAGCACCGGACAGGGTTTGGGTTCACCCCTCCACTTT. Its protein is CASSTGQGLGSPLHF.

This clonotype was picked up a small number of times. The rearrangement links TRBV10-3 to TRBJ1-3; weak D call: TRBD1 (5 bases). CDR1 is ENHRY, CDR2 SYGVKD, per germline. Trimming stripped 4 bases from V and 1 base from J, with 14 bases between. This CDR3 spans 16 amino acids. The CDR3, as DNA: TGTGCCATCAGTGGGACACATCCAACGTCTGGAAACACCATATATTTT. Translation: CAISGTHPTSGNTIYF.

This clonotype has a handful of counts. The chain employs TRBV10-2 and TRBJ2-7, with 15 bases lining up with TRBD2. Germline V gene sequence: CDR1 WSHSY, CDR2 SAAADI. V was clipped by 3 bases and J by 3 bases; unmatched bases: 6. This CDR3 is built from 17 residues. CDR3 amino acids: CASSDSGTSGRRYEQYF. CDR3 in DNA: TGCGCCAGCAGTGACTCCGGGACTAGCGGGAGGCGCTACGAGCAGTACTTC.

The chain employs TRBV5-4 and TRBJ2-3; 8 bases are shared with TRBD2. The CDR3 has 16 residues. Germline values: CDR1 SGHNT, CDR2 YYREEE (reference sequence). With 4 bases clipped from V and 5 bases from J, the junction kept 12 bases outside the gene matches. CDR3 coding DNA: TGTGCCAGCAGCCCCTACAGCGGGAGAGGGGGAGATACGCAGTATTTT. It codes for CASSPYSGRGGDTQYF.

DNA of the CDR3: TGTGCCAGTAGTAGGGGACCAGGAGAGTCCTACGAGCAGTACTTC. It specifies CASSRGPGESYEQYF. The V gene is TRBV19, the J gene TRBJ2-7; D assignment may be TRBD1 or TRBD2 (5 bases each). The CDR3 has 15 amino acids. Trimming pared 4 bases from V and 1 base from J, leaving 14 bases between. Germline V gene lookup returns CDR1 LNHDA and CDR2 SQIVND (reference sequence).

This clonotype was counted ten times or more. This chain links TRBV7-2 with TRBJ2-1; D is tentatively TRBD1 or TRBD2 (6 bases each). CDR1 is SGHTA, CDR2 FQGNSA, per germline. Trimming took off 5 bases at V and 7 bases at J, with 24 bases between the two ends. The CDR3 contains 17 residues. For the CDR3, the DNA is TGTGCCAGCAGCCTCAACGGGGGCGGGATCGGGATAAATGAGCAGTTCTTC. This codes for CASSLNGGGIGINEQFF.

CDR3 sequence reads: CASSFQTDLNTEAFF. The CDR3 nucleotides are TGTGCCAGCAGCTTCCAGACAGATTTGAACACTGAAGCTTTCTTT. The chain combines TRBV7-6 with TRBJ1-1; D is possibly TRBD1 (5 bases). The CDR3 sequence is 15 residues long. V dropped 3 bases and J dropped 0 bases, with 11 bases sitting between them. Germline loops: CDR1 SGHVS, CDR2 FNYEAQ.

This clonotype was observed a single time. An end of the junction does not agree with germline; a read error may underlie this. This chain uses TRBV4-1 with TRBJ1-3, with D unresolved. The CDR3 length is 15 residues. Germline CDR1 MGHRA, CDR2 YSYEKL. The CDR3 DNA reads as TGCGCCAGCAGCCCCGGCTTGTCGTGGGGAAACCCCATATATTTT. Residues: CASSPGLSWGNPIYF.

This clonotype was seen many times. V and J are TRBV11-2 and TRBJ2-5; D is perhaps TRBD2 (5 bases). The CDR3 covers 14 residues. With 5 bases removed from V and 1 base from J, the gap between germline ends came to 11 bases. Germline V gives CDR1 SGHAT, CDR2 FQNNGV. CDR3 amino acids: CASSLGRAQETQYF. The CDR3 DNA reads TGTGCCAGCAGCCTAGGGCGGGCCCAAGAGACCCAGTACTTC.

The chain joins TRBV28 to TRBJ1-4, with 9 bases that match TRBD1. The CDR3 runs 15 residues. V was pared by 4 bases and J by 14 bases, with 14 bases of the junction left unmatched. CDR1 is MDHEN and CDR2 is SYDVKM in the germline V gene. CDR3 nucleotides: TGTGCCAGCAGTTCTTACCAGGACAGGGGTGGTTTGCTGTTTTTT. Protein sequence: CASSSYQDRGGLLFF.

This clonotype was counted ten times or more. V is TRBV7-2 and J is TRBJ2-5; 11 nucleotides line up with TRBD2. Germline V CDR1 and CDR2: SGHTA, FQGNSA. Trimming took 4 bases from V and 2 from J; bases not matched to a gene: 9. The CDR3 length is 17 residues. The CDR3 here is CASSSSLAGELQETQYF. The CDR3 bases are TGTGCCAGCAGCTCATCACTAGCGGGAGAACTGCAAGAGACCCAGTACTTC.

The chain recombines TRBV28 with TRBJ1-2, with 8 bases that match TRBD1. Germline lookup yields CDR1 MDHEN and CDR2 SYDVKM. The CDR3 is 12 amino acids. Trimming cost V 6 bases and J 7 bases; bases outside gene matches: 4. CDR3 in DNA: TGTGCCAGCAGGTACACAGGGGGTGGCTACACCTTC. Protein sequence: CASRYTGGGYTF.

This clonotype has just a few counts. The chain joins TRBV12-3 or TRBV12-4 to TRBJ2-3; D is unresolved. The CDR3 contains 12 residues. Trimming pared 4 bases from V and 8 bases from J, leaving 10 bases between. Here the CDR3 reads CASSSTGSTQYF. In DNA form, the CDR3 reads TGTGCCAGCAGTTCGACTGGCTCTACGCAGTATTTT.

This clonotype was seen at least ten times. The chain links TRBV12-3 or TRBV12-4 to TRBJ2-7; no firm D call. There are 14 residues in the CDR3. Trimming took 0 bases from V and 0 from J, leaving 6 bases between them. The CDR3 loop is CASSLASTSYEQYF. In nucleotides, the CDR3 is TGTGCCAGCAGTTTAGCGTCCACCTCCTACGAGCAGTACTTC.

V usage is TRBV6-1 and J usage is TRBJ2-5, with D uncertain. CDR1 and CDR2 (germline): MNHNS, SASEGT. CDR3 length: 16 amino acids. V was clipped by 2 bases and J by 5 bases, with 18 bases between them. CDR3 protein: CASSEWKAPVLETQYF. CDR3 sequence (DNA): TGTGCCAGCAGTGAATGGAAAGCACCAGTTCTGGAGACCCAGTACTTC.

The chain uses TRBV7-2 and TRBJ2-5; D gene unclear. V lost 5 bases and J 5 bases, leaving 12 bases between the germline ends. The CDR3 length is 13 residues. Germline lookup yields CDR1 SGHTA and CDR2 FQGNSA. The CDR3 region has the DNA TGTGCCAGCAGCCCCATCAAAGGGGAGACCCAGTACTTC. This sequence encodes CASSPIKGETQYF.

Comments on this clonotype: Its ends do not fully match the called genes, so a read error is possible. The chain carries TRBV12-3 or TRBV12-4 and TRBJ1-6, with D possibly TRBD1 on 5 matching bases. CDR3 length equals 16 residues. CDR3 residues: CARSLGSGGGSGPLHF. CDR3 bases: TGTGCCAGGAGTTTGGGGTCGGGGGGGGGATCGGGCCCCCTCCACTTT.

The table lists this clonotype with a few counts. The chain uses TRBV20-1 and TRBJ1-5; D remains ambiguous. Germline assignment: CDR1 DFQATT and CDR2 SNEGSKA (reference sequence). The V gene lost 0 bases and the J gene lost 7 bases, with 13 bases spanning the gap. This CDR3 region has 14 residues. CDR3 DNA sequence: TGCAGTGCTAGAGATCAGAGAGGGCGCCAGCCCCAGCATTTT. This encodes CSARDQRGRQPQHF.